Reported below is one T cell receptor beta chain. This clonotype was counted between two and nine times. The antigen this receptor binds is unknown. Qualities for individual bases were not recorded, and no much larger clone is one base off. V gives up 0 bases and J gives up 3 bases, and the segment between their germline ends measures 10 bases. Taken from cysteine to phenylalanine, the CDR3 has 15 residues. Just CDR3 DNA is preserved here, 45 bases in frame from base 1. The germline V gene sets CDR1 to SGHDT and CDR2 to YYEEEE. The method was PCR. Sequencing relied on an Illumina HiSeq 2500. To reduce PCR and sequencing biases, unique molecular identifiers were built into the TCR beta cDNA libraries. Per 1 to 10 million input T cells, approximately 500,000 cDNA molecules were obtained, such that each molecule approximated one T cell. The patient libraries were prepared and sequenced with the same protocol used for the earlier healthy control dataset. Within a given batch, samples were prepared together, multiplexed and sequenced on the same HiSeq lane. The published analysis was carried out like this. Raw barcoded reads were processed with MIGEC, discarding single-read molecular identifier groups before consensus assembly and CDR3 extraction. Clonotype tables were post-analysed with VDJtools, and diversity was normalized by down-sampling all datasets to the smallest sample size. Repertoire overlap clustering matched CDR3 amino acid but not nucleotide sequences to correct batch-related cross-sample contamination. TCRdb reran the public reads through fastp at Q25 and MiXCR, keeping productive beta chains. Here each entry gathers all rows of one CDR3 protein and keeps the most common genes and DNA. The V and J calls follow TCRdb's processing rather than the paper's. Across this sample there are about 500,000 distinct CDR3 sequences, with approximately 45% seen only once. The top ten clones comprise about 12% of the sample.

To demonstrate the VDJtools post-analysis software, TCR beta repertoires were profiled from the peripheral blood of about 13 young patients with multiple sclerosis. The multiple sclerosis patients were children and adolescents ranging in age from roughly 6 to 16 years. This specimen comes from a study of post-analysis software for immune sequencing data (dated by TCRdb to about 2015). Some background on the complete study: The recorded disease courses included relapsing-remitting, secondary progressive and progressive-relapsing multiple sclerosis, and some patients had no subtype annotation. The patient repertoires were compared against around 11 previously published healthy control repertoires obtained from donors aged about 6 to 28 years. A subset of samples was prepared in parallel using single-end sample barcoding, then pooled and co-amplified after Illumina adapter ligation. Overall study results and their limits: Direct clustering with F measure revealed strong co-clustering of samples prepared in the same batch, which led to a batch-effect correction. Normalized Chao1 diversity was significantly lower in multiple sclerosis patients than controls, suggesting substantial peripheral T-cell clonal expansion. Four or five TRBV segments, including TRBV5-6, TRBV5-1 and TRBV20-1, were significantly more frequent in patients than controls. The multiple sclerosis patient group was slightly younger than the control group.

This TCR was sampled from a girl aged 5 to 17 with multiple sclerosis. Recombination linked TRBV5-6 to TRBJ1-3; no D segment can be confidently identified. Specimen: blood. The sequence in DNA is TGTGCCAGCAGCTTGGTTCCGGGAGGTGGAAACACCATATATTTT. This is translated as CASSLVPGGGNTIYF.